The 19 T cell receptor beta chains given below trace back to one sample, sequenced in a study of blood T cell repertoires in COVID-19. Sequenced by immunoSEQ multiplex PCR; TCRdb stores in-frame clones only, minus some. Here the sample spans around 100,000 clones, 84% being singletons. Sequencing was carried out using peripheral blood. The receptors were sampled from a human donor in a cohort sampled during active COVID-19.

This chain links TRBV19 with TRBJ2-1; 9 positions agree with TRBD2. The CDR3 has 16 residues. Germline values: CDR1 LNHDA, CDR2 SQIVND (reference sequence). J gave up 3 bases and V 4 bases, and 7 bases lay outside the gene matches. CDR3 in amino acids: CASSTRTSDRYNEQFF. In DNA, the CDR3 is TGTGCCAGTAGTACACGGACTAGCGACCGCTACAATGAGCAGTTCTTC.

The V and J genes are TRBV5-4 and TRBJ1-4; D is unclear. CDR1 is SGHNT and CDR2 is YYREEE in the germline V gene (reference sequence). The ends were cut back, 5 bases at V and 7 bases at J, with 15 bases in the middle. The CDR3 is 14 residues long. This CDR3 reads CASSSRVGSEKLFF. The CDR3 nucleotides are TGTGCCAGCAGTTCCCGGGTGGGGAGTGAAAAACTGTTTTTT.

The rearrangement links TRBV30 to TRBJ1-5; no firm D call. Trimming left V 2 bases short and J 1 base short, with 6 bases between. This CDR3 is built from 13 residues. Germline values: CDR1 GTSNPN, CDR2 SVGIG (reference sequence). The CDR3 region is CAWSIQSNQPQHF. The CDR3 DNA reads TGTGCCTGGAGTATCCAGAGCAATCAGCCCCAGCATTTT.

The J gene is TRBJ1-2, the V gene TRBV5-1; the D is unclear. The CDR3 runs 12 residues. Germline values: CDR1 SGHRS, CDR2 YFSETQ. Trimming cost V 0 bases and J 6 bases, with 6 bases left between them. The CDR3 bases are TGCGCCAGCAGCTTGGAGCTAGATGGCTACACCTTC. Its translation: CASSLELDGYTF.

V gene TRBV12-3 or TRBV12-4 combines with J gene TRBJ2-7; D may be TRBD2 (5 bases). The length of the CDR3 is 12 residues. V was trimmed by 0 bases and J by 10 bases, leaving 10 bases between them. The CDR3 region is CASSLARTSQYF. For the CDR3, the DNA is TGTGCCAGCAGTTTAGCGAGGACTTCACAGTACTTC.

This clone was observed once. J is TRBJ2-7 and V is TRBV6-5; maybe TRBD2 (7 bases). The CDR3 has 15 residues. V was trimmed by 5 bases and J by 4 bases, leaving 18 bases between them. Germline V gene data show CDR1 as MNHEY and CDR2 as SVGAGI. CDR3 sequence: CASSRGGVSGYEQYF. The CDR3 bases are TGTGCCAGCAGTAGGGGGGGGGTCTCGGGATACGAGCAGTACTTC.

This chain joins TRBV15 and TRBJ1-1; 7 nucleotides line up with TRBD1. The CDR3 loop spans 15 amino acids. Germline lookup yields CDR1 LNHNV and CDR2 YYDKDF (reference sequence). Germline trimming cut 0 bases from V and 10 bases from J; bases unmatched to any gene: 11. The CDR3 DNA reads as TGTGCCACCAGCAGAGAAGCCGGGACAGTCCTCGGAGCTTTCTTT. This encodes CATSREAGTVLGAFF. The variable domain in full, with the rest retrieved from reference TRBV15 and TRBJ1-1, is DAMVIQNPRYQVTQFGKPVTLSCSQTLNHNVMYWYQQKSSQAPKLLFHYYDKDFNNEADTPDNFQSRRPNTSFCFLDIRSPGLGDTAMYLCATSREAGTVLGAFFGQGTRLTVV.

The rearrangement links TRBV19 to TRBJ2-3; TRBD2 matches at 15 bases. CDR3 length: 18 amino acids. CDR1 and CDR2 (germline): LNHDA, SQIVND (reference sequence). Germline trimming cut 1 base from V and 2 bases from J; bases unmatched to any gene: 4. CDR3 residues: CASSIVWTSGGDTDTQYF. CDR3 bases: TGTGCCAGTAGTATAGTTTGGACTAGCGGGGGGGACACAGATACGCAGTATTTT. Supplemented by reference TRBV19 and TRBJ2-3, the full variable domain reads DGGITQSPKYLFRKEGQNVTLSCEQNLNHDAMYWYRQDPGQGLRLIYYSQIVNDFQKGDIAEGYSVSREKKESFPLTVTSAQKNPTAFYLCASSIVWTSGGDTDTQYFGPGTRLTVL.

The chain recombines TRBV18 with TRBJ2-7; TRBD2 is a possible D gene (5 bases). The V and J ends lost 0 bases and 3 bases respectively, with 15 bases between them. The CDR3 is 16 residues long. Germline V gene data show CDR1 as KGHSH and CDR2 as LQKENI. In DNA, the CDR3 is TGTGCCAGCTCACCACCGGGTAGGACTTCGATCTACGAGCAGTACTTC. It yields the protein CASSPPGRTSIYEQYF.

The chain combines TRBV24-1 with TRBJ2-2, with D unclear. This CDR3 is 15 amino acids long. Looked up from germline, CDR1 is KGHDR and CDR2 is SFDVKD. The ends were cut back, 6 bases at V and 3 bases at J, with 13 bases in the middle. The chain's CDR3 is CATSPAGSDTGELFF. Written as DNA, the CDR3 is TGTGCCACCAGTCCCGCCGGGTCGGACACCGGGGAGCTGTTTTTT.

J is TRBJ2-7 and V is TRBV9; possible D gene TRBD1, 6 bases. Germline CDR1 is SGDLS and CDR2 is YYNGEE. CDR3 length equals 16 residues. V shed 4 bases and J shed 2 bases, with 19 bases lying between them. CDR3 DNA sequence: TGTGCCAGCAGCCCCCGTAGTACGGCAGGGGCCTACGAGCAGTACTTC. This translates into CASSPRSTAGAYEQYF.

This sequence joins TRBV6-5 and TRBJ1-1; TRBD1 might be the D (6 bases). Germline lookup yields CDR1 MNHEY and CDR2 SVGAGI. The ends were cut back, 2 bases at V and 2 bases at J, with 9 bases in the middle. The CDR3 has 14 amino acids. This chain's CDR3 is CASSYTGPNTEAFF. Written as DNA, the CDR3 is TGTGCCAGCAGTTACACAGGGCCAAACACTGAAGCTTTCTTT.

The V and J genes are TRBV11-3 and TRBJ1-2; maybe TRBD1 (5 bases). There are 14 residues in the CDR3. Germline CDR1 reads SGHNT; CDR2 reads YENEEA. Trimming left V 3 bases short and J 2 bases short, with 10 bases between. CDR3 nucleotides: TGTGCCAGCAGCTTTGGCAGGGAAAACTATGGCTACACCTTC. Its translation is CASSFGRENYGYTF. Using reference TRBV11-3 and TRBJ1-2 for the parts outside the CDR3, the full variable domain is EAGVVQSPRYKIIEKKQPVAFWCNPISGHNTLYWYLQNLGQGPELLIRYENEEAVDDSQLPKDRFSAERLKGVDSTLKIQPAELGDSAVYLCASSFGRENYGYTFGSGTRLTVV.

CDR3 in amino acids: CASSSGQYTGELFF. The CDR3 DNA reads as TGCGCCAGCAGCTCAGGACAGTACACCGGGGAGCTGTTTTTT. The J gene is TRBJ2-2, the V gene TRBV5-1, with D perhaps TRBD1 (6 bases). Trimming left V 3 bases short and J 3 bases short, with 9 bases between. Germline V gene lookup returns CDR1 SGHRS and CDR2 YFSETQ. This CDR3 has 14 residues.

The chain joins TRBV7-3 to TRBJ1-1, with D perhaps TRBD1 (6 bases). CDR1 and CDR2 from the germline V gene are SGHTA and FQGTGA. V lost 5 bases, J lost 4 bases, and 11 bases lay in between. The CDR3 length is 13 residues. CDR3 coding DNA: TGTGCCAGCAGCCCGCGCAGGGGCACTGAAGCTTTCTTT. It yields the protein CASSPRRGTEAFF.

V gene TRBV7-9 combines with J gene TRBJ1-3; D unresolved. Between the trimmed V and J ends, which lost 2 bases and 6 bases, there was a span of 17 bases. CDR1 and CDR2 (germline): SEHNR, FQNEAQ (reference sequence). The length of the CDR3 is 16 residues. CDR3: CASSLRREQPINTIYF. CDR3 coding DNA: TGTGCCAGCAGCTTAAGGAGGGAACAGCCGATAAACACCATATATTTT. The full variable domain, completed using reference TRBV7-9 and TRBJ1-3, is DTGVSQNPRHKITKRGQNVTFRCDPISEHNRLYWYRQTLGQGPEFLTYFQNEAQLEKSRLLSDRFSAERPKGSFSTLEIQRTEQGDSAMYLCASSLRREQPINTIYFGEGSWLTVV.

The V and J genes are TRBV19 and TRBJ2-5, with D possibly being TRBD2 (7 bases). Trimming stripped 8 bases from V and 4 bases from J, with 17 bases between. From germline, CDR1 is LNHDA and CDR2 SQIVND (reference sequence). CDR3 length: 14 amino acids. CDR3 sequence: CASRGAQRGETQYF. The CDR3, as DNA: TGTGCCAGTCGGGGGGCCCAACGGGGAGAGACCCAGTACTTC.

Points on this clone: The sample carries other DNA sequences with the same CDR3. This chain uses TRBV7-9 with TRBJ2-5; 8 positions agree with TRBD1. The CDR3 is made up of 13 amino acids. V shed 4 bases, J shed 5 bases, and the junction held 3 bases outside the gene matches. Germline-derived CDR1 and CDR2 are SEHNR and FQNEAQ (reference sequence). The CDR3 DNA is TGTGCCAGCAGCTCCAGGGGGCCTGAGACCCAGTACTTC. Residues: CASSSRGPETQYF.

This clone was seen only a few times. DNA of the CDR3: TGTGCCAGCAGTCCACTACAGGGGGCGCCTCAGCCCCAGCATTTT. This translates into CASSPLQGAPQPQHF. This sequence joins TRBV2 and TRBJ1-5; 9 positions agree with TRBD1. Germline values: CDR1 SNHLY, CDR2 FYNNEI. The V and J ends lost 5 bases and 6 bases, in that order; junction bases with no gene match: 8. The CDR3 runs 15 residues.